A single sample is the source of the 11 T cell receptor beta chains below, sequenced in a study of blood T cell repertoires in COVID-19. Here immunoSEQ multiplex PCR was the method, and the copy in TCRdb shows in-frame clones only, minus some. Among 240,000 or so clones listed, around nine tenths were seen once. The specimen sequenced was PBMCs or T cells enriched from blood (not recorded which). The receptors were sampled from a man aged 40-49 years who had recovered from COVID-19.

The V and J genes are TRBV9 and TRBJ2-2; TRBD1 matches 7 bases. CDR1 and CDR2 from the germline V gene are SGDLS and YYNGEE. This CDR3 is built from 15 residues. The junction had 8 bases not matched to a gene; V was cut back by 4 bases and J by 5 bases. The CDR3 nucleotides are TGTGCCAGCAGCTTTCGGGACAGATCGACCGGGGAGCTGTTTTTT. This translates into CASSFRDRSTGELFF.

The chain couples TRBV3-1 (or the pseudogene TRBV3-2) to TRBJ2-1, with D maybe TRBD2 (5 bases). This CDR3 has 16 residues. Germline V lookup: CDR1 LGHDT, CDR2 YNNKEL (reference sequence). The V and J ends lost 4 bases and 2 bases respectively, with 15 bases between them. The CDR3: CASSPRGSVAYNEQFF. The CDR3 DNA sequence: TGTGCCAGCAGCCCCCGGGGTAGCGTCGCCTACAATGAGCAGTTCTTC.

J is TRBJ2-7 and V is TRBV13; TRBD2 aligns across 7 bases. CDR1 and CDR2 (germline): PRHDT, FYEKMQ (reference sequence). This CDR3 spans 15 amino acids. After removal of 5 bases from V and 2 bases from J, the junction contained 9 bases not matched to a gene. The CDR3 sequence: CASSPLRERPYEQYF. The DNA of the CDR3 is TGTGCCAGCAGCCCCCTGCGGGAGAGGCCCTACGAGCAGTACTTC.

The rearrangement joins TRBV10-3 to TRBJ2-5, with TRBD2 matching over 13 bases. The CDR3 extends over 18 amino acids. Germline CDR1 and CDR2: ENHRY and SYGVKD. J gave up 5 bases and V 3 bases, and 12 bases lay outside the gene matches. The CDR3 protein is CAISDHGTSGATRETQYF. The CDR3 nucleotides read TGTGCCATCAGTGACCACGGGACTAGCGGGGCCACGAGGGAGACCCAGTACTTC.

The V call is TRBV18, the J call TRBJ1-2; TRBD1 matches at 10 bases. The germline gives CDR1 KGHSH, CDR2 LQKENI. Unmatched junction bases numbered 11, after V lost 2 bases and J lost 8 bases. The CDR3 runs to 16 residues. CDR3 region: CASSPSGTGVYAGYTF. The DNA of the CDR3 is TGTGCCAGCTCACCATCCGGGACAGGGGTATATGCGGGCTACACCTTC.

This clone turned up a few times. The V call is TRBV19, the J call TRBJ1-4, with D unresolved. The germline V gene has CDR1 LNHDA and CDR2 SQIVND (reference sequence). Trimming removed 6 bases from V and 0 bases from J, with 14 bases in between. The CDR3 sequence is 16 residues long. The CDR3 protein is CASSQYDIATNEKLFF. In DNA form, the CDR3 reads TGTGCCAGTAGCCAGTACGACATTGCAACTAATGAAAAACTGTTTTTT.

V is TRBV2 and J is TRBJ2-2; D not resolved. The CDR3 length is 15 residues. Germline lookup yields CDR1 SNHLY and CDR2 FYNNEI. Between the trimmed V and J ends, which lost 3 bases and 0 bases, there was a span of 8 bases. CDR3 residues: CASSEEQPNTGELFF. The CDR3 bases are TGTGCCAGCAGTGAGGAGCAACCGAACACCGGGGAGCTGTTTTTT.

This clone was counted only a few times. The CDR3 loop is CASSTPGTGDQPQHF. CDR3 in DNA: TGTGCCAGCAGTACTCCCGGGACAGGGGATCAGCCCCAGCATTTT. This sequence joins TRBV28 and TRBJ1-5, with 10 bases that match TRBD1. CDR3 size: 15 residues. Germline CDR1 is MDHEN and CDR2 is SYDVKM. V was pared by 5 bases and J by 5 bases, with 6 bases of the junction left unmatched.

The chain recombines TRBV7-3 with TRBJ2-2; D is perhaps TRBD2 (5 bases). This CDR3 has 16 residues. V was clipped by 5 bases and J by 0 bases, with 13 bases between them. From germline, CDR1 is SGHTA and CDR2 FQGTGA. DNA for the CDR3: TGTGCCAGCAGCCCCGTGAGCGGATCGAACACCGGGGAGCTGTTTTTT. This codes for CASSPVSGSNTGELFF. Based on the CDR3 plus reference TRBV7-3 and TRBJ2-2, the full variable domain is GAGVSQTPSNKVTEKGKYVELRCDPISGHTALYWYRQSLGQGPEFLIYFQGTGAADDSGLPNDRFFAVRPEGSVSTLKIQRTERGDSAVYLCASSPVSGSNTGELFFGEGSRLTVL.

This rearrangement joins TRBV7-2 to TRBJ2-1; 11 bases map to TRBD2. The ends lost 5 bases at V and 4 bases at J; junction bases unmatched: 4. Per germline, CDR1 SGHTA and CDR2 FQGNSA. The CDR3 has 15 amino acids. The CDR3 reads CASSTGLAEYNEQFF. The CDR3, as DNA: TGTGCCAGCAGCACGGGACTAGCGGAGTACAATGAGCAGTTCTTC.

This sequence joins TRBV7-2 and TRBJ1-5; possible D gene TRBD1, 6 bases. The CDR3 consists of 13 residues. Germline CDR1 is SGHTA and CDR2 is FQGNSA. V was pared by 5 bases and J by 8 bases, with 13 bases between. The CDR3 DNA follows: TGTGCCAGCAGCCCCGGACAGCCGGAGCCCCAGCATTTT. This encodes CASSPGQPEPQHF. The full variable domain, completed using reference TRBV7-2 and TRBJ1-5, is GAGVSQSPSNKVTEKGKDVELRCDPISGHTALYWYRQSLGQGLEFLIYFQGNSAPDKSGLPSDRFSAERTGGSVSTLTIQRTQQEDSAVYLCASSPGQPEPQHFGDGTRLSIL.